These 30 T cell receptor beta chains came from one sample sequenced in a study of cytomegalovirus exposure and HLA in healthy donors. The study ran its PCR with 60 Vbeta and 13 Jbeta primers. Generated by immunoSEQ multiplex PCR, the TCRdb table keeps only in-frame clones and is missing some. This table holds about 120,000 clones, 80% found once. The material sequenced was PBMCs. The receptors derive from a man under 40 in good health and CMV-seropositive.

V gene TRBV6-1 combines with J gene TRBJ1-6, with D tentatively TRBD1 (6 bases). The CDR3 has 14 amino acids. Germline-derived CDR1 and CDR2 are MNHNS and SASEGT. V was cut by 4 bases and J by 8 bases, with 12 bases left in between. In DNA form, the CDR3 reads TGTGCCAGCAGTGGAACCAGGGGTGATTCACCCCTCCACTTT. It translates to CASSGTRGDSPLHF.

The V and J genes are TRBV9 and TRBJ2-3; a weak D match, TRBD1 (6 bases). CDR1 SGDLS and CDR2 YYNGEE come from the germline V gene. Trimming took 0 bases from V and 2 from J, leaving 13 bases between them. CDR3 length: 16 amino acids. CDR3: CASSVGDRGHTDTQYF. In DNA, the CDR3 is TGTGCCAGCAGCGTAGGCGACCGGGGACACACAGATACGCAGTATTTT.

The CDR3 region is CASRRTGFGLPEAFF. The CDR3 nucleotides read TGTGCCAGCAGGAGGACAGGGTTCGGGCTCCCTGAAGCTTTCTTT. The chain joins TRBV2 to TRBJ1-1, with 8 bases matching TRBD1. The CDR3 runs to 15 residues. Germline-derived CDR1 and CDR2 are SNHLY and FYNNEI. V gave up 6 bases and J gave up 6 bases; unmatched junction bases: 12.

The chain links TRBV19 to TRBJ2-2; a possible D gene is TRBD2 (5 bases). Germline CDR1 reads LNHDA; CDR2 reads SQIVND (reference sequence). The CDR3 is 16 amino acids. V gave up 2 bases and J gave up 1 base, with 11 bases separating them. The CDR3 sequence: CASSIPSRGNTGELFF. Here the CDR3 DNA reads TGTGCCAGTAGTATACCGTCCCGGGGGAACACCGGGGAGCTGTTTTTT.

The chain carries TRBV5-1 and TRBJ2-1, with TRBD2 matching over 12 bases. The V segment lost 4 bases and the J segment 4 bases; nucleotides outside the gene matches: 6. The CDR3 loop spans 16 amino acids. Germline assignment: CDR1 SGHRS and CDR2 YFSETQ. In DNA, the CDR3 is TGCGCCAGCAGCCCCCTCACTAGCGGGGGGTACAATGAGCAGTTCTTC. This codes for CASSPLTSGGYNEQFF. Filled out from reference TRBV5-1 and TRBJ2-1, the complete variable domain reads KAGVTQTPRYLIKTRGQQVTLSCSPISGHRSVSWYQQTPGQGLQFLFEYFSETQRNKGNFPGRFSGRQFSNSRSEMNVSTLELGDSALYLCASSPLTSGGYNEQFFGPGTRLTVL.

The V gene is TRBV2, the J gene TRBJ1-1; 9 nucleotides line up with TRBD1. Looked up from germline, CDR1 is SNHLY and CDR2 is FYNNEI. V shed 6 bases, J shed 2 bases, and the junction held 16 bases outside the gene matches. This CDR3 is built from 18 residues. DNA for the CDR3: TGTGCCAGCAGCGGACGGGGGACAGGGTTTTATTTAAACACTGAAGCTTTCTTT. Protein: CASSGRGTGFYLNTEAFF. Filled out from reference TRBV2 and TRBJ1-1, the complete variable domain reads EPEVTQTPSHQVTQMGQEVILRCVPISNHLYFYWYRQILGQKVEFLVSFYNNEISEKSEIFDDQFSVERPDGSNFTLKIRSTKLEDSAMYFCASSGRGTGFYLNTEAFFGQGTRLTVV.

V is TRBV10-3 and J is TRBJ1-2; 10 bases map to TRBD1. Germline CDR1 reads ENHRY; CDR2 reads SYGVKD. The trim removed 10 bases at V and 0 bases at J, leaving 5 bases unmatched. This CDR3 region has 14 residues. Here the CDR3 reads CASLGQGANYGYTF. Written as DNA, the CDR3 is TGTGCCAGCCTTGGACAGGGGGCTAACTATGGCTACACCTTC.

The chain is built from TRBV7-3 and TRBJ2-1; 16 bases are a match to TRBD2. This CDR3 is 19 amino acids long. Germline loops: CDR1 SGHTA, CDR2 FQGTGA. The J segment lost 0 bases and the V segment lost 2 bases, leaving 4 bases of the junction unmatched. For the CDR3, the DNA is TGTGCCAGCAGCTTATTAGGGACTAGCGGGGGGGCCTCCTACAATGAGCAGTTCTTC. It translates to CASSLLGTSGGASYNEQFF. Full variable domain (outside the CDR3, taken from reference TRBV7-3 and TRBJ2-1): GAGVSQTPSNKVTEKGKYVELRCDPISGHTALYWYRQSLGQGPEFLIYFQGTGAADDSGLPNDRFFAVRPEGSVSTLKIQRTERGDSAVYLCASSLLGTSGGASYNEQFFGPGTRLTVL.

J is TRBJ2-5 and V is TRBV10-3; weak D call: TRBD1 (8 bases). TRBJ2-7 matches the DNA end more closely, so the J call is doubtful. Germline assignment: CDR1 ENHRY and CDR2 SYGVKD. The CDR3 has 16 residues. CDR3 in amino acids: CAISEGGDRSYYEQYF. The DNA of the CDR3 is TGTGCCATCAGTGAAGGGGGGGACAGGTCTTACTACGAGCAGTACTTC.

The chain has TRBV30 and TRBJ1-1; D unresolved. Germline assignment: CDR1 GTSNPN and CDR2 SVGIG (reference sequence). This CDR3 is 19 amino acids long. Between the trimmed V and J ends, which lost 5 bases and 0 bases, there was a span of 28 bases. CDR3 protein: CAWSTGVYGDPALNTEAFF. The DNA for the CDR3 is TGTGCCTGGTCTACCGGGGTGTACGGGGATCCCGCCTTGAACACTGAAGCTTTCTTT.

This clone was detected a few times. The chain combines TRBV21-1 with TRBJ2-5; the DNA was not compared with TRBD2, the D call given in the table. TRBV21-1 is a pseudogene segment. The CDR3 has 15 amino acids. The CDR3 loop reads CASSKVCLYQETQYF. CDR3 nucleotides: TGTGCCAGCAGCAAAGTCTGTCTGTACCAAGAGACCCAGTACTTC.

The table lists this clone with a few counts. The V call is TRBV27, the J call TRBJ1-1; 7 nucleotides agree with TRBD1. With 5 bases clipped from V and 4 bases from J, the junction kept 7 bases outside the gene matches. The length of the CDR3 is 14 residues. Germline V gene lookup returns CDR1 MNHEY and CDR2 SMNVEV (reference sequence). The CDR3 is CASSLQGFGTEAFF. The CDR3 nucleotides read TGTGCCAGCAGTCTACAGGGGTTCGGCACTGAAGCTTTCTTT.

The rearrangement links TRBV6-5 to TRBJ1-1; 9 nucleotides align to TRBD1. Germline V lookup: CDR1 MNHEY, CDR2 SVGAGI. The CDR3 loop spans 13 amino acids. V lost 4 bases and J lost 5; bases outside the gene matches: 2. For the CDR3, the DNA is TGTGCCAGCAGTTCGACAGGGGGAACTGAAGCTTTCTTT. Protein product: CASSSTGGTEAFF.

The chain recombines TRBV28 with TRBJ2-6, with a weak D call TRBD1 (6 bases). Trimming left V 4 bases short and J 0 bases short, with 13 bases between. This CDR3 is built from 17 residues. Germline V gene data show CDR1 as MDHEN and CDR2 as SYDVKM. The CDR3 spells CASSSDRLSSGANVLTF. The CDR3 nucleotides are TGTGCCAGCAGTTCAGACAGGCTGAGCTCTGGGGCCAACGTCCTGACTTTC.

The genes are TRBV6-5 and TRBJ1-1, with D maybe TRBD1 (6 bases). The CDR3 has 15 amino acids. Germline CDR1 is MNHEY and CDR2 is SVGAGI. Between the trimmed V and J ends, which lost 5 bases and 8 bases, there was a span of 21 bases. Written as DNA, the CDR3 is TGTGCCAGCAGTCCGACAGGTTTGAGAGTAGGCGAAGCTTTCTTT. This translates into CASSPTGLRVGEAFF.

The chain links TRBV19 to TRBJ1-1; possibly TRBD1 for D (5 bases). V lost 5 bases to trimming and J lost 6 bases, with 10 bases between them. CDR1 and CDR2 from the germline V gene are LNHDA and SQIVND (reference sequence). The CDR3 is made up of 12 amino acids. The CDR3 nucleotides are TGTGCCAGTAGTGCAGGGAAGGCTGAAGCTTTCTTT. Encoded protein: CASSAGKAEAFF.

This clone was seen a handful of times. This rearrangement joins TRBV2 to TRBJ2-7; TRBD2 is a possible D gene (6 bases). Germline CDR1 and CDR2: SNHLY and FYNNEI. Trimming pared 4 bases from V and 7 bases from J, leaving 17 bases between. CDR3 length equals 14 residues. CDR3 amino acids: CASSGRLGRREQYF. In DNA form, the CDR3 reads TGTGCCAGCAGTGGGCGGCTAGGGAGGAGAGAGCAGTACTTC.

The chain couples TRBV5-6 to TRBJ2-7; TRBD1 is a possible D gene (6 bases). Per the germline V gene, CDR1 is SGHDT and CDR2 is YYEEEE. This CDR3 is 15 amino acids long. The germline V and J ends were trimmed by 1 base and 6 bases, with 17 bases remaining between them. The chain's CDR3 is CASSLLGTLLVEQYF. For the CDR3, the DNA is TGTGCCAGCAGCTTGTTAGGGACACTCTTGGTCGAGCAGTACTTC.

This clone was counted only a few times. This sequence joins TRBV25-1 and TRBJ1-4; D gene unclear. V shed 8 bases and J shed 1 base, with 5 bases lying between them. The CDR3 is 12 amino acids. The germline V gene has CDR1 MGHDK and CDR2 SYGVNS. The CDR3 spells CASRGTNEKLFF. The CDR3 nucleotides are TGTGCCAGCCGAGGAACTAATGAAAAACTGTTTTTT.

V gene TRBV14 combines with J gene TRBJ2-2; TRBD2 agrees at 8 bases. V lost 4 bases and J lost 5; bases outside the gene matches: 9. Germline assignment: CDR1 SGHDN and CDR2 FVKESK. There are 16 residues in the CDR3. As DNA, the CDR3 is TGTGCCAGCAGCCTCTTCGGGGGGGCCTCTACCGGGGAGCTGTTTTTT. This translates into CASSLFGGASTGELFF.

The chain carries TRBV2 and TRBJ2-2, with TRBD2 matching over 13 bases. Germline V gene lookup returns CDR1 SNHLY and CDR2 FYNNEI. V lost 8 bases to trimming and J lost 4 bases; unmatched junction nucleotides: 4. The CDR3 runs to 15 residues. CDR3 loop: CASGTSGKFTGELFF. The CDR3 nucleotides are TGTGCCAGCGGGACTAGCGGGAAATTCACCGGGGAGCTGTTTTTT. Together with reference TRBV2 and TRBJ2-2, the CDR3 gives the full variable domain: EPEVTQTPSHQVTQMGQEVILRCVPISNHLYFYWYRQILGQKVEFLVSFYNNEISEKSEIFDDQFSVERPDGSNFTLKIRSTKLEDSAMYFCASGTSGKFTGELFFGEGSRLTVL.

This chain connects TRBV10-3 to TRBJ1-1, with D possibly matching TRBD1 (5 bases). CDR1 is ENHRY, CDR2 SYGVKD, per germline. This CDR3 comprises 14 residues. The V end lost 5 bases, the J end lost 11 bases, and 21 bases lay between the germline ends. For the CDR3, the DNA is TGTGCCATCAGTTCGCCGTCGGGGCACGGGGGGGCTTTCTTT. This gives the protein CAISSPSGHGGAFF.

As DNA, the CDR3 is TGTGCCAGTAGTATAGAGACTAGCGGATACAATGAGCAGTTCTTC. Its translation is CASSIETSGYNEQFF. The rearrangement joins TRBV19 to TRBJ2-1; the match to TRBD2 covers 9 bases. Germline lookup yields CDR1 LNHDA and CDR2 SQIVND (reference sequence). V lost 0 bases to trimming and J lost 4 bases; unmatched junction nucleotides: 1. The CDR3 has 15 residues.

The gene calls are TRBV19 and TRBJ2-1; 10 bases agree with TRBD2. Per the germline V gene, CDR1 is LNHDA and CDR2 is SQIVND (reference sequence). The junction had 9 bases not matched to a gene; V was cut back by 8 bases and J by 8 bases. The CDR3 runs 14 residues. CDR3: CASSLAGARDEQFF. In DNA form, the CDR3 reads TGTGCCAGTTCTCTAGCGGGGGCCAGGGATGAGCAGTTCTTC.

V and J are TRBV27 and TRBJ1-5; D is uncertain. V lost 3 bases, J lost 7 bases, and 10 bases lay in between. The CDR3 has 13 residues. Germline V CDR1 and CDR2: MNHEY, SMNVEV (reference sequence). The CDR3 region is CASSLGERQPQHF. DNA of the CDR3: TGTGCCAGCAGTTTGGGCGAACGGCAGCCCCAGCATTTT.

The chain has TRBV4-1 and TRBJ1-1; the match to TRBD1 covers 10 bases. Germline loops: CDR1 MGHRA, CDR2 YSYEKL. Losses at the gene ends were 2 bases for V and 3 bases for J; bases not matched to a gene: 9. The CDR3 contains 17 residues. The CDR3 sequence: CASSQRTRQGAHTEAFF. In DNA, the CDR3 is TGCGCCAGCAGCCAAAGGACGAGACAGGGGGCCCACACTGAAGCTTTCTTT.

V and J are TRBV2 and TRBJ1-1; D not certain. CDR1 is SNHLY and CDR2 is FYNNEI in the germline V gene. The CDR3 extends over 14 amino acids. V was pared by 3 bases and J by 0 bases, with 8 bases between. CDR3 sequence (DNA): TGTGCCAGCAGTGATCGCAGGATGAACACTGAAGCTTTCTTT. This gives the protein CASSDRRMNTEAFF.

The V gene is TRBV5-1, the J gene TRBJ2-3, with 8 nucleotides matching TRBD1. In germline, CDR1 is SGHRS, CDR2 YFSETQ. This CDR3 is built from 14 residues. V shed 5 bases, J shed 6 bases, and the junction held 8 bases outside the gene matches. CDR3: CASRLDRGRDTQYF. CDR3 in DNA: TGCGCCAGCAGACTCGACAGGGGTCGGGATACGCAGTATTTT.

The chain is built from TRBV10-3 and TRBJ1-1; 7 bases align to TRBD1. V trimming: 9 bases; J trimming: 1 base; junction bases outside the gene matches: 5. This CDR3 region has 13 residues. Germline values: CDR1 ENHRY, CDR2 SYGVKD. DNA of the CDR3: TGTGCCATAACAGGGGCCGCGAACACTGAAGCTTTCTTT. It codes for CAITGAANTEAFF.

The chain joins TRBV7-8 to TRBJ2-5; 7 bases are a match to TRBD2. The CDR3 runs 15 residues. The V and J ends lost 7 bases and 5 bases, in that order; junction bases with no gene match: 13. Germline V gene data show CDR1 as SGHVS and CDR2 as FQNEAQ. CDR3 sequence reads: CASTSGGDLRETQYF. The CDR3 DNA sequence: TGTGCCAGCACCTCGGGAGGCGACCTTAGGGAGACCCAGTACTTC.